This TCR beta chain originates from a study of T-cell reconstitution after alpha-beta-depleted transplantation in children (dated by TCRdb to the mid-2010s). For the wider study: Using TCR repertoire profiling, the study followed T-cell immune reconstitution in a quantitative way in children after TCRalphabeta/CD19-depleted allogeneic hematopoietic cell transplantation. General findings and caveats noted by the study authors: In some patients, the high TCRbeta diversity seen at day 60 was put down to recipient T cells and intrathymic progenitors that had survived conditioning. Over subsequent months, a decline in hyperexpanded clone frequencies was noted, and after one year, T-cell counts and TCRbeta diversity were mostly ascribed to newly produced T cells. The apparently early recovery of alphabetaT-cell counts about two months after transplant reportedly depended on only several hundred rapidly expanded clones that came from non-depleted graft cells.

The method behind the library was PCR. Instrument on record: Illumina HiSeq 2500. Molecular barcoding was employed in the preparation of TCR libraries, with unique molecular identifiers being used to normalize TCRbeta repertoire quantification. TCRdb applied fastp at Q25 and MiXCR to the public reads, then kept only in-frame beta chains. Rows are unified per CDR3 protein, each entry keeping the most common DNA and genes. This sample gives just under 350,000 distinct CDR3 sequences in total; under 20% of them show up just once. The leading ten clones occupy about 41% of the sample. The CDR3 numbers 14 residues from cysteine through phenylalanine. Left in the record is the CDR3 DNA by itself, 42 bases read in frame from the first base. Sequences MNHNS (CDR1) and SASEGT (CDR2) are obtained from the germline V gene. The junction shows trimming of 1 base on V and 6 bases on J, plus 13 bases between the germline ends.

The table lists this clonotype with a count of one. Its antigen remains unidentified. Per-base quality was not reported, and no clone a single base away is much larger than it. A read on its own is weak evidence. The meaning of the sample's treatment or condition label: allogeneic hematopoietic cell transplantation with graft depleted of TCRalphabeta T cells and CD19 B cells. The transplant recipients were children given TCRalphabeta/CD19-depleted allogeneic hematopoietic cell grafts. The clonotype originates from a male patient aged 2 to 10 who had a stem cell transplant for acute lymphoblastic leukemia, so the T cells may come from the graft donor. The sample in question was PBMCs, mostly from graft donor cells, obtained 360 days after TCRalphabeta/CD19-depleted stem cell transplant. The rearranged chain carries TRBV6-1 and TRBJ2-7; the D gene cannot be named for sure. For the CDR3, the sequence is CASSEGLSDPEQYF. The base sequence is TGTGCCAGCAGTGAAGGCCTAAGTGACCCCGAGCAGTACTTC.